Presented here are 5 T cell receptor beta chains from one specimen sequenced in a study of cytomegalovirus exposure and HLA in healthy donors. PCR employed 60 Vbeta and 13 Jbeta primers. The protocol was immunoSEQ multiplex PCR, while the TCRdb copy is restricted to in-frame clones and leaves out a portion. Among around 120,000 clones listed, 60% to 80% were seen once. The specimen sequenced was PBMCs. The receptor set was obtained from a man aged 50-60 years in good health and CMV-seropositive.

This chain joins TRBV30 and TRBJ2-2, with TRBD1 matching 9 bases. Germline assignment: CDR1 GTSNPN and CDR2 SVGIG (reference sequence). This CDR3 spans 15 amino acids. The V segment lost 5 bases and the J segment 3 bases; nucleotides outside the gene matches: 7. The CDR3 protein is CAWDRGMADTGELFF. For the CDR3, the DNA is TGTGCCTGGGACAGGGGGATGGCCGACACCGGGGAGCTGTTTTTT.

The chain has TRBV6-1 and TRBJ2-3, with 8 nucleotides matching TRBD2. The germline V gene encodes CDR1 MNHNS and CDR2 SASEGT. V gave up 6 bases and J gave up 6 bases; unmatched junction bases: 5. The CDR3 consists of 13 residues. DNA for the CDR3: TGTGCCAGCAGCGCGGGGGGAGCGGATACGCAGTATTTT. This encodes CASSAGGADTQYF.

The CDR3 bases are TGTGCCAGCAGCGCCGGAGGGAGTGATCGCGGGGAGCTGTTTTTT. Amino acid sequence: CASSAGGSDRGELFF. This sequence joins TRBV7-3 and TRBJ2-2; a possible D gene is TRBD2 (6 bases). Germline V gene lookup returns CDR1 SGHTA and CDR2 FQGTGA. The CDR3 is 15 amino acids. V lost 5 bases, J lost 7 bases, and 17 bases lay in between.

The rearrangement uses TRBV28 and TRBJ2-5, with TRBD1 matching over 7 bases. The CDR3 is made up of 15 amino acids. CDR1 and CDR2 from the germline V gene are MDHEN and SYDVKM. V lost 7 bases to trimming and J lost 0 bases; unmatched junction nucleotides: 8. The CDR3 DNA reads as TGTGCCAGCACCCCCCCGACAGGGTACCAAGAGACCCAGTACTTC. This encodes CASTPPTGYQETQYF.

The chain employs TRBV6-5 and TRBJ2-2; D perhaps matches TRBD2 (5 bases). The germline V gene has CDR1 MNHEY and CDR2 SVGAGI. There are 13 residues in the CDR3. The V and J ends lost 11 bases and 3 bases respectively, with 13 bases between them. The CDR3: CAATRVDTGELFF. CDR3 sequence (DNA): TGTGCCGCTACTAGGGTCGACACCGGGGAGCTGTTTTTT.